The 14 T cell receptor beta chains in this list originate from one sample, sequenced in a study of circulating and synovial CD4+ cells in juvenile arthritis. Sequenced by immunoSEQ multiplex PCR; TCRdb stores in-frame clones only, minus some. Found here are just over 35,000 clones, 85% to 95% of them singletons; the top ten hold less than 0.8%. Input material: CD4+ T cells from blood. All receptors derive from a human donor with juvenile idiopathic arthritis.

The J gene is TRBJ2-2, the V gene TRBV5-1; 7 nucleotides line up with TRBD1. With 2 bases clipped from V and 0 bases from J, the junction kept 4 bases outside the gene matches. The germline V gene encodes CDR1 SGHRS and CDR2 YFSETQ. The CDR3 is 16 residues long. Written as DNA, the CDR3 is TGCGCCAGCAGCTTCAAGGGGGCTTCGAACACCGGGGAGCTGTTTTTT. It translates to CASSFKGASNTGELFF.

This clone was observed a handful of times. The gene calls are TRBV5-3 and TRBJ2-3; D is unclear. TRBV5-3 is an ORF, and what it does is uncertain. V shed 0 bases and J shed 6 bases, with 5 bases lying between them. The CDR3 is 12 amino acids. CDR3 amino acids: CARSLAGDTQYF. The CDR3 DNA sequence: TGTGCCAGAAGCTTGGCCGGGGATACGCAGTATTTT.

The chain couples TRBV11-2 to TRBJ2-1; TRBD2 is a possible D gene (6 bases). V was pared by 5 bases and J by 1 base, with 15 bases between. The CDR3 consists of 16 residues. In germline, CDR1 is SGHAT, CDR2 FQNNGV. This CDR3 is CASSLMGRGSYNEQFF. The CDR3 DNA follows: TGTGCCAGCAGCCTGATGGGCCGGGGGTCCTACAATGAGCAGTTCTTC.

The chain has TRBV14 and TRBJ2-2, with 7 positions matching TRBD2. The CDR3 has 16 residues. The V gene end was trimmed by 5 bases and the J gene end by 8 bases; junction bases not matched to a gene: 14. Germline V lookup: CDR1 SGHDN, CDR2 FVKESK. For the CDR3, the DNA is TGTGCCAGCAGCGATTTTCGGACTAGTGAGATGGGGGAGCTGTTTTTT. It specifies CASSDFRTSEMGELFF. Based on the CDR3 plus reference TRBV14 and TRBJ2-2, the full variable domain is EAGVTQFPSHSVIEKGQTVTLRCDPISGHDNLYWYRRVMGKEIKFLLHFVKESKQDESGMPNNRFLAERTGGTYSTLKVQPAELEDSGVYFCASSDFRTSEMGELFFGEGSRLTVL.

The genes are TRBV5-1 and TRBJ1-5, with D possibly matching TRBD1 (6 bases). The germline V gene has CDR1 SGHRS and CDR2 YFSETQ. The CDR3 sequence is 16 residues long. V was cut by 0 bases and J by 4 bases, with 14 bases left in between. The CDR3 DNA reads TGCGCCAGCAGCTTGGGGGGTGGGGGCCAAAATCAGCCCCAGCATTTT. It is translated as CASSLGGGGQNQPQHF. Drawing the rest from reference TRBV5-1 and TRBJ1-5, the complete variable domain is KAGVTQTPRYLIKTRGQQVTLSCSPISGHRSVSWYQQTPGQGLQFLFEYFSETQRNKGNFPGRFSGRQFSNSRSEMNVSTLELGDSALYLCASSLGGGGQNQPQHFGDGTRLSIL.

The chain couples TRBV7-2 to TRBJ2-5; TRBD1 matches 8 bases. This CDR3 is 15 amino acids long. V shed 5 bases, J shed 5 bases, and the junction held 10 bases outside the gene matches. From germline, CDR1 is SGHTA and CDR2 FQGNSA. The chain's CDR3 is CASSARTGYSETQYF. As DNA, the CDR3 is TGTGCCAGCAGCGCACGGACAGGGTACTCGGAGACCCAGTACTTC.

The rearrangement links TRBV29-1 to TRBJ2-1; weak D call: TRBD2 (7 bases). From germline, CDR1 is SQVTM and CDR2 ANQGSEA. V was clipped by 7 bases and J by 8 bases, with 21 bases between them. This CDR3 contains 14 residues. This CDR3 reads CSAWSGGPVDEQFF. DNA of the CDR3: TGCAGCGCTTGGTCGGGGGGCCCGGTAGATGAGCAGTTCTTC.

The DNA of the CDR3 is TGTGCCAGCAGCGTAGGTATGAACACTGAAGCTTTCTTT. Its translation: CASSVGMNTEAFF. V usage is TRBV9 and J usage is TRBJ1-1; D is unresolved. CDR1 and CDR2 (germline): SGDLS, YYNGEE. The V and J ends lost 0 bases and 0 bases respectively, with 3 bases between them. CDR3 size: 13 residues.

V and J are TRBV19 and TRBJ1-2, with 7 bases matching TRBD1. The V gene end was trimmed by 7 bases and the J gene end by 2 bases; junction bases not matched to a gene: 4. CDR1 is LNHDA and CDR2 is SQIVND in the germline V gene (reference sequence). There are 13 residues in the CDR3. CDR3 coding DNA: TGTGCCAGTACCTTGGACAGGAACTATGGCTACACCTTC. Protein sequence: CASTLDRNYGYTF.

In this sample, this clone turned up once. This chain connects TRBV5-1 to TRBJ2-3; TRBD2 agrees at 16 bases. V trimming: 4 bases; J trimming: 7 bases; junction bases outside the gene matches: 6. The CDR3 totals 16 residues. CDR1 is SGHRS and CDR2 is YFSETQ in the germline V gene. The CDR3 nucleotides are TGCGCCAGCAGCACTACGGGACTAGCGGGGGGGAATACGCAGTATTTT. It encodes CASSTTGLAGGNTQYF.

With respect to this clone: Germline is not matched at one junction end, which may reflect a read error. This specimen includes other DNA sequences encoding the same CDR3. The CDR3 sequence: CSARTGDNSPLHF. In DNA, the CDR3 is TGCAGCGCTCGGACAGGGGATAATTCCCCCCTCCACTTT. J is TRBJ1-6 and V is TRBV29-1; 9 nucleotides match TRBD1. Looked up from germline, CDR1 is SQVTM and CDR2 is ANQGSEA. This CDR3 spans 13 amino acids.

This chain connects TRBV10-3 to TRBJ2-7; TRBD1 matches 11 bases. Per the germline V gene, CDR1 is ENHRY and CDR2 is SYGVKD. This CDR3 contains 15 residues. V was pared by 6 bases and J by 3 bases, with 7 bases of the junction left unmatched. CDR3 region: CAISKPGQGVYEQYF. The CDR3 DNA is TGTGCCATCAGCAAACCGGGACAGGGGGTCTACGAGCAGTACTTC.

V gene TRBV7-3 combines with J gene TRBJ1-1; no definite D call. V lost 5 bases to trimming and J lost 3 bases, with 19 bases between them. This CDR3 region has 16 residues. Germline V gene data show CDR1 as SGHTA and CDR2 as FQGTGA. Here the CDR3 reads CASSPREFLRDTEAFF. In nucleotides, the CDR3 is TGTGCCAGCAGCCCACGGGAATTCTTAAGGGACACTGAAGCTTTCTTT.

The J gene is TRBJ2-7, the V gene TRBV5-4; TRBD1 aligns across 7 bases. Germline V lookup: CDR1 SGHNT, CDR2 YYREEE (reference sequence). The V segment lost 4 bases and the J segment 6 bases; nucleotides outside the gene matches: 4. The CDR3 contains 12 residues. The CDR3 nucleotides are TGTGCCAGCAGCCCGACAGGGATCGAGCAGTACTTC. Its translation is CASSPTGIEQYF.